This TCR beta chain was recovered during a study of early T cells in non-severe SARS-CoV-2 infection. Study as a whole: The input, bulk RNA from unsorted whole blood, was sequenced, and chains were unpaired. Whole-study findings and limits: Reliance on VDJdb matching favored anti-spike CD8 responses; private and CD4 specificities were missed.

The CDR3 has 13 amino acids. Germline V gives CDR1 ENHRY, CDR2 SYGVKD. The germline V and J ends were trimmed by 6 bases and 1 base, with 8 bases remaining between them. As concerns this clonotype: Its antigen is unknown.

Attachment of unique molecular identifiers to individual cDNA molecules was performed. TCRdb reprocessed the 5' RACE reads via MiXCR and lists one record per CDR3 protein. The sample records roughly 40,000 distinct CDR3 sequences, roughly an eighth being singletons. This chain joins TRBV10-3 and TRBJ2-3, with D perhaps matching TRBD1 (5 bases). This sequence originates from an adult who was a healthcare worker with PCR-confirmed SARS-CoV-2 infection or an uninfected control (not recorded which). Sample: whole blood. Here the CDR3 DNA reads TGTGCCATCAGAGACAGTGGCACAGATACGCAGTATTTT. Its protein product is CAIRDSGTDTQYF.